Listed below are T cell receptor beta chains from one sample, sequenced in a study of T cell responses to AZD1222 COVID-19 vaccine. Produced via immunoSEQ multiplex PCR; TCRdb's table is partial and in-frame only. The table has 150,000 to 200,000 clones, around 95% seen once. Here the sequenced sample was peripheral blood, taken on day 0 of AZD1222 vaccination. Every receptor here comes from an adult in good health. CDR3s include the opening cysteine and the closing phenylalanine or tryptophan. The D gene is left open where the match is weak. Clone size, where shown, is once, few, many, or a class for clones that have expanded.

D gene	V gene	CDR3 length	clone size	J gene	CDR3 protein	CDR3 DNA
TRBD1	TRBV5-1	14	once	TRBJ1-1	CASGTGGIHTEAFF	TGCGCCAGCGGCACAGGGGGGATACACACTGAAGCTTTCTTT
TRBD2	TRBV10-3	15	-	TRBJ2-1	CAISEGTSGYNEQFF	TGTGCCATCAGTGAGGGCACTAGCGGATACAATGAGCAGTTCTTC
-	TRBV30	13	-	TRBJ1-2	CAWSAGGGYGYTF	TGTGCCTGGAGTGCGGGGGGCGGCTATGGCTACACCTTC
-	TRBV24-1	13	-	TRBJ1-1	CATSDSTNTEAFF	TGTGCCACCAGTGATTCCACGAACACTGAAGCTTTCTTT
-	TRBV7-9	14	-	TRBJ2-7	CASSYRDVENEQYF	TGTGCCAGCAGCTATCGGGACGTGGAGAACGAGCAGTACTTC
TRBD2	TRBV6-2/TRBV6-3	18	once	TRBJ2-2	CASSSLAGGPMDTGELFF	TGTGCCAGCAGTTCACTAGCGGGAGGGCCTATGGACACCGGGGAGCTGTTTTTT
-	TRBV5-5	16	once	TRBJ1-3	CASSFRQAFSGNTIYF	TGTGCCAGCAGCTTTAGACAGGCCTTCTCTGGAAACACCATATATTTT
-	TRBV21-1	15	-	TRBJ1-5	CASSKTPGANQPQHF	TGTGCCAGCAGCAAAACACCCGGGGCGAATCAGCCCCAGCATTTT
-	TRBV3-1/TRBV3-2	17	-	TRBJ2-2	CASSQGSAASYLGGVFF	TGTGCCAGCAGCCAGGGATCGGCGGCTTCCTACCTAGGGGGGGTGTTTTTT
TRBD1	TRBV3-1/TRBV3-2	15	-	TRBJ2-3	CASSQVGRGPNTQYF	TGTGCCAGCAGCCAAGTGGGCAGGGGGCCGAATACGCAGTATTTT
TRBD1	TRBV27	18	-	TRBJ1-1	CASSSTRQGASFGTEAFF	TGTGCCAGCAGTTCCACCCGACAGGGGGCGTCCTTTGGCACTGAAGCTTTCTTT
-	TRBV11-1	13	-	TRBJ1-6	CASSSTRNSPLHF	TGTGCCAGCAGTTCTACCCGGAATTCACCCCTCCACTTT
TRBD1	TRBV5-1	15	-	TRBJ2-7	CASSHGGSQGAEQYF	TGCGCCAGCAGTCACGGGGGGTCACAGGGGGCCGAGCAGTACTTC
-	TRBV19	15	-	TRBJ2-7	CASSMAGRGAYEQYF	TGTGCCAGTAGTATGGCGGGGAGGGGGGCCTACGAGCAGTACTTC
-	TRBV3-1/TRBV3-2	12	-	TRBJ2-7	CASSQNVGDLYF	TGTGCCAGCAGCCAAAACGTGGGAGATCTGTACTTC
-	TRBV18	15	-	TRBJ1-5	CASSPATGGNQPQHF	TGTGCCAGCTCACCAGCCACGGGTGGTAATCAGCCCCAGCATTTT
TRBD1	TRBV27	13	-	TRBJ1-2	CASSRDRGYGYTF	TGTGCCAGCAGTAGGGACAGGGGTTATGGCTACACCTTC
-	TRBV27	13	-	TRBJ2-3	CASSSFSWDTQYF	TGTGCCAGCAGTTCCTTTAGCTGGGATACGCAGTATTTT
TRBD1	TRBV10-1	14	few	TRBJ2-7	CASSGDRGHHEQYF	TGCGCCAGTTCCGGGGACAGGGGTCACCACGAGCAGTACTTC
TRBD2	TRBV18	15	-	TRBJ2-3	CASSPRLAETDTQYF	TGTGCCAGCTCACCTCGACTAGCGGAAACAGATACGCAGTATTTT
-	TRBV27	15	-	TRBJ2-3	CASSSRGRSTDTQYF	TGTGCCAGCAGTTCGAGGGGCCGAAGCACAGATACGCAGTATTTT
-	TRBV5-4	12	-	TRBJ2-7	CASSKDRNEQYF	TGTGCCAGCAGCAAGGACAGAAACGAGCAGTACTTC
TRBD1	TRBV7-2	15	once	TRBJ1-2	CASSPAGTGRHGYTF	TGTGCCAGCAGCCCCGCCGGGACAGGGCGACATGGCTACACCTTC
TRBD1	TRBV5-1	18	-	TRBJ2-1	CASSFPPKGASKYNEQFF	TGCGCCAGCAGCTTTCCCCCCAAGGGGGCCTCTAAGTACAATGAGCAGTTCTTC
-	TRBV19	15	-	TRBJ1-5	CASSMSNSLYQPQHF	TGTGCCAGTAGTATGTCCAACTCCCTCTATCAGCCCCAGCATTTT
-	TRBV12-3/TRBV12-4	13	-	TRBJ2-3	CASVPVGGPSQYF	TGTGCCAGCGTCCCCGTCGGGGGCCCCTCGCAGTATTTT
-	TRBV18	15	-	TRBJ1-2	CASFPMRQDLYGYTF	TGTGCCAGCTTCCCCATGCGACAGGACCTCTATGGCTACACCTTC
-	TRBV5-1	16	-	TRBJ1-6	CASSLESGRVNSPLHF	TGCGCCAGCAGCTTGGAGTCCGGCAGGGTCAATTCACCCCTCCACTTT
-	TRBV28	13	-	TRBJ1-3	CASGLGSGNTIYF	TGTGCCAGCGGTTTGGGTTCTGGAAACACCATATATTTT
-	TRBV30	13	-	TRBJ1-1	CAWSEQMNTEAFF	TGTGCCTGGAGTGAACAGATGAACACTGAAGCTTTCTTT
-	TRBV9	12	-	TRBJ2-3	CASSPSTDTQYF	TGTGCCAGCTCTCCGAGCACAGATACGCAGTATTTT
-	TRBV15	15	once	TRBJ1-4	CATSRGGRIREKLFF	TGTGCCACCAGCAGAGGAGGGAGGATTAGAGAAAAACTGTTTTTT
TRBD1	TRBV3-1/TRBV3-2	16	-	TRBJ1-5	CARSGQAGDPNQPQHF	TGTGCCAGAAGTGGACAGGCGGGCGATCCTAATCAGCCCCAGCATTTT
-	TRBV20-1	11	-	TRBJ1-6	CSARGVSPLHF	TGCAGTGCTAGAGGTGTTTCACCCCTCCACTTT
-	TRBV2	12	-	TRBJ2-1	CASSPDWNEQFF	TGTGCCAGCAGTCCCGATTGGAATGAGCAGTTCTTC
-	TRBV11-2	15	-	TRBJ2-1	CASSLGPGNRNEQFF	TGTGCCAGCAGCCTGGGGCCGGGAAATCGGAATGAGCAGTTCTTC
-	TRBV5-5	13	-	TRBJ2-1	CASSSSFSNEQFF	TGTGCCAGCAGCAGTAGTTTTAGCAATGAGCAGTTCTTC
TRBD2	TRBV19	16	-	TRBJ2-2	CASKGLAGGISGELFF	TGTGCCAGTAAGGGACTAGCGGGAGGGATATCCGGGGAGCTGTTTTTT
-	TRBV2	11	-	TRBJ1-1	CASQGDGGAFF	TGTGCCAGCCAAGGTGACGGTGGAGCTTTCTTT
-	TRBV5-5	14	-	TRBJ2-1	CASRKGSGLNEQFF	TGTGCCAGCCGGAAGGGATCGGGGCTAAATGAGCAGTTCTTC
-	TRBV11-2	12	-	TRBJ1-1	CASSSLGGEAFF	TGTGCCAGCAGCTCTCTCGGGGGTGAAGCTTTCTTT
-	TRBV4-1	15	-	TRBJ1-1	CASSIQGLRGTEAFF	TGCGCCAGCAGCATCCAGGGACTTAGAGGCACTGAAGCTTTCTTT
-	TRBV3-1/TRBV3-2	16	-	TRBJ1-4	CASSQDTTTATRKLFF	TGTGCCAGCAGCCAAGATACTACGACAGCTACTCGGAAACTGTTTTTT
-	TRBV6-5	14	-	TRBJ2-5	CASSYFNRWETQYF	TGTGCCAGCAGTTACTTTAACCGATGGGAGACCCAGTACTTC
TRBD1	TRBV29-1	12	-	TRBJ1-1	CSAGQRNTEAFF	TGCAGCGCGGGACAGAGGAACACTGAAGCTTTCTTT
TRBD1	TRBV5-6	14	few	TRBJ2-7	CASSLVSATGEQYF	TGTGCCAGCAGCTTGGTATCCGCGACAGGGGAGCAGTACTTC
-	TRBV5-1	11	-	TRBJ2-5	CASSLEQTQYF	TGCGCCAGCAGCTTGGAACAGACCCAGTACTTC
-	TRBV13	17	-	TRBJ2-7	CASSFGLEGRESYEQYF	TGTGCCAGCAGCTTTGGGCTAGAAGGGAGAGAATCCTACGAGCAGTACTTC
-	TRBV10-1	12	-	TRBJ2-3	CASSEGTDTQYF	TGCGCCAGCAGTGAAGGCACAGATACGCAGTATTTT
-	TRBV29-1	14	-	TRBJ1-1	CSVSPLGGNTEAFF	TGCAGCGTCTCCCCCCTGGGAGGGAACACTGAAGCTTTCTTT
TRBD1	TRBV19	16	-	TRBJ1-1	CASSAGAQGMNTEAFF	TGTGCCAGTAGCGCGGGGGCACAGGGGATGAACACTGAAGCTTTCTTT
TRBD1	TRBV5-1	20	once	TRBJ1-4	CASSFRIGTALNATNEKLFF	TGCGCCAGCAGTTTCCGGATCGGGACAGCTCTGAATGCAACTAATGAAAAACTGTTTTTT